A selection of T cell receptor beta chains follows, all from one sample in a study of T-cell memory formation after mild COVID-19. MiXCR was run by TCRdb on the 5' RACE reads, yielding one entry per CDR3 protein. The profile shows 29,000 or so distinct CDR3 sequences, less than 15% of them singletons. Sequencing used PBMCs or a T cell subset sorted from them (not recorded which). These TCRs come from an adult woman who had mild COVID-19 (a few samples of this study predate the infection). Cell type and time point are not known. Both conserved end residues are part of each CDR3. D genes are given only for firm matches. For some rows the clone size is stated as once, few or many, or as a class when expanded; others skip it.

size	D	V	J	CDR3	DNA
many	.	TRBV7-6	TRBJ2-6	CASSFSTGSSGANVLTF	TGTGCCAGCAGCTTTTCTACAGGGAGCTCTGGGGCCAACGTCCTGACTTTC
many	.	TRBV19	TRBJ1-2	CASSRATGGYTF	TGTGCCAGTAGTAGGGCAACGGGAGGCTACACCTTC
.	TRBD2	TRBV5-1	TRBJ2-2	CASLAGGDSNTGGLFF	TGCGCCAGTCTAGCGGGGGGCGACTCGAACACCGGGGGGCTGTTTTTT
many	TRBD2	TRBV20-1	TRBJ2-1	CSSSPGLAVGEQFF	TGCTCCTCCTCACCGGGACTAGCGGTCGGTGAGCAGTTCTTC
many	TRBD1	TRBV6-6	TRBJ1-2	CASSLPQGQRNPSYGYTF	TGTGCCAGCAGTCTCCCTCAGGGACAGCGGAACCCATCCTATGGCTACACCTTC
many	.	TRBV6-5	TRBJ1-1	CASSLSQSVNTEAFF	TGTGCCAGCAGTCTAAGTCAGTCGGTGAACACTGAAGCTTTCTTT
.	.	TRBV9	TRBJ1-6	CASSVRDTDSPLHF	TGTGCCAGCAGCGTAAGGGACACCGATTCACCCCTCCACTTT
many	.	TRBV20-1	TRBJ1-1	CSARYQGDTEAFF	TGCAGTGCCAGATACCAGGGAGACACTGAAGCTTTCTTT
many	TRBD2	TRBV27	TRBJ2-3	CASSSGTSGMEQYF	TGTGCCAGCAGTTCCGGGACTAGCGGAATGGAGCAGTATTTT
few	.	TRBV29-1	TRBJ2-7	CSVQGEPKEIYEQYF	TGCAGCGTACAAGGGGAGCCCAAGGAAATCTACGAGCAGTACTTC
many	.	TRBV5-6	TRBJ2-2	CASSPSGDTGELFF	TGTGCCAGCAGCCCGTCTGGGGACACCGGGGAGCTGTTTTTT
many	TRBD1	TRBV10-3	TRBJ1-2	CAISGGQGNNYGYTF	TGTGCCATCAGTGGCGGACAGGGAAATAACTATGGCTACACCTTC
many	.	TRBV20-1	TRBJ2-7	CSARQSGATYEQYF	TGCAGTGCTAGACAGTCAGGGGCTACCTACGAGCAGTACTTC
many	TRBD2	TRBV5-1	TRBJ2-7	CASSLDPSGGYEQYF	TGCGCCAGCAGCTTGGATCCTAGCGGGGGCTACGAGCAGTACTTC
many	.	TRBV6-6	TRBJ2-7	CASVGAYEQYF	TGTGCCAGCGTGGGAGCCTACGAGCAGTACTTC
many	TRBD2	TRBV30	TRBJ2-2	CAWSVAGSGELFF	TGTGCCTGGAGTGTAGCGGGATCCGGGGAGCTGTTTTTT
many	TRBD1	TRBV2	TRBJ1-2	CASKNGGQGGDGYTF	TGTGCCAGCAAAAACGGCGGACAGGGGGGCGACGGCTACACCTTC
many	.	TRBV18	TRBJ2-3	CASSATSTDTQYF	TGTGCCAGCTCAGCCACTAGCACAGATACGCAGTATTTT
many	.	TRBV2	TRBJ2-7	CASRREAYEQYF	TGTGCCAGCAGGAGGGAAGCTTACGAGCAGTACTTC
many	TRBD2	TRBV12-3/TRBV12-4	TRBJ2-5	CASSLTSGPGGGTQYF	TGTGCCAGCAGTTTGACTAGCGGGCCCGGCGGTGGGACCCAGTACTTC
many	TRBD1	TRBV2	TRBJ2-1	CASSRQGRNEQFF	TGTGCCAGCAGTAGACAGGGTAGAAATGAGCAGTTCTTC
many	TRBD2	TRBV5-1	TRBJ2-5	CASAGGDNSKKETQYF	TGCGCCTCCGCCGGGGGGGATAATTCGAAGAAAGAGACCCAGTACTTC
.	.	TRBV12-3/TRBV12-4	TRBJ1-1	CASSFGGGTEAFF	TGTGCCAGCAGTTTCGGGGGGGGCACTGAAGCTTTCTTT
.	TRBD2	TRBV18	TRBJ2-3	CASLPGLATDTQYF	TGTGCCAGCTTACCGGGACTAGCTACAGATACGCAGTATTTT
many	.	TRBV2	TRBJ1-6	CASSEARSSVGSPLHF	TGTGCCAGCAGTGAAGCCCGGTCCTCAGTCGGTTCACCCCTCCACTTT
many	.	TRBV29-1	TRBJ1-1	CSVVGQLNTEAFF	TGCAGCGTTGTCGGACAGTTGAACACTGAAGCTTTCTTT
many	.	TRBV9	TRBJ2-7	CASSWGAETYYEQYF	TGTGCCAGCAGTTGGGGAGCCGAAACCTACTACGAGCAGTACTTC
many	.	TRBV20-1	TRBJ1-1	CRPERQEAEAFF	TGCAGGCCGGAAAGACAGGAGGCTGAAGCTTTCTTT
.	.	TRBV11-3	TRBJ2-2	CASSLDRGDTGELFF	TGTGCCAGCAGCTTAGACAGGGGGGATACCGGGGAGCTGTTTTTT
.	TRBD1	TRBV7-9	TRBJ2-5	CASSPDRDLETQYF	TGTGCCAGCAGCCCCGACAGGGATCTTGAGACCCAGTACTTC
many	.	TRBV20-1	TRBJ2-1	CSATGGKVGNEQFF	TGCAGTGCTACCGGAGGGAAAGTGGGCAATGAGCAGTTCTTC
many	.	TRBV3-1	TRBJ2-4	CASSRGGGGAKNIQYF	TGTGCCAGCAGCCGAGGTGGTGGCGGAGCCAAAAACATTCAGTACTTC
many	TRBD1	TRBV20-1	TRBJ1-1	CSAKGQGAPTEAFF	TGCAGTGCTAAAGGACAGGGGGCGCCCACTGAAGCTTTCTTT
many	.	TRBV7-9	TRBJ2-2	CASSWDFDTGELFF	TGTGCCAGCAGTTGGGACTTTGACACCGGGGAGCTGTTTTTT
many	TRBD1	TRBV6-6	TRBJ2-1	CASRAGGLSYNEQFF	TGTGCCAGCAGAGCAGGGGGCTTATCCTACAATGAGCAGTTCTTC
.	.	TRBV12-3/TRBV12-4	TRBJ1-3	CASSISSGNTIYF	TGTGCCAGCAGCATATCGTCTGGAAACACCATATATTTT
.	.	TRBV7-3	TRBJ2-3	CASSLTGYTDTQYF	TGTGCCAGCAGCTTAACTGGGTACACAGATACGCAGTATTTT
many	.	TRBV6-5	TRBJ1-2	CASSAQGYGYTF	TGTGCCAGCAGTGCACAGGGCTATGGCTACACCTTC
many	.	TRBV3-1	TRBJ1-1	CASSQDPWKMNTEAFF	TGTGCCAGCAGCCAAGATCCGTGGAAAATGAACACTGAAGCTTTCTTT
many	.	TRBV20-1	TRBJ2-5	CSARRDLEGATQYF	TGCAGTGCGCGGCGGGACCTCGAAGGAGCGACCCAGTACTTC
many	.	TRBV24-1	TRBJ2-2	CATSDFPGELFF	TGTGCCACCAGTGACTTCCCCGGGGAGCTGTTTTTT